A selection of T cell receptor beta chains follows, all from one sample in a study of cytomegalovirus exposure and HLA in healthy donors. Only in-frame clones appear in the TCRdb table, and some are missing; sequencing was by immunoSEQ multiplex PCR. The data show approximately 150,000 clones, approximately 87% seen once. The sample was PBMCs. These receptors all come from a woman in her 30s in good health and CMV-seronegative. CDR3s include the opening cysteine and the closing phenylalanine or tryptophan. Each record gives: CDR3 protein, CDR3 DNA, D gene, CDR3 length, clone size, V gene, J gene. The D gene is left open where the match is weak. Rows may omit the clone size; those that give it use once, few, many or a size class.

CASSPDSYNEQFF	TGTGCCAGCAGTCCCGACAGCTACAATGAGCAGTTCTTC	NA	13	NA	TRBV6-5	TRBJ2-1
CASRLGTANYGYTF	TGCGCCAGCAGGTTGGGGACAGCTAACTATGGCTACACCTTC	TRBD1	14	few	TRBV5-1	TRBJ1-2
CAISPGLVTDTQYF	TGTGCCATCAGTCCGGGACTAGTCACAGATACGCAGTATTTT	TRBD2	14	NA	TRBV10-3	TRBJ2-3
CASSLSLQGGSAFF	TGCGCCAGCAGCCTCTCCCTCCAAGGCGGGTCCGCTTTCTTT	NA	14	NA	TRBV4-1	TRBJ1-1
CASSTTGGSQPQHF	TGTGCCAGTAGTACTACAGGGGGAAGTCAGCCCCAGCATTTT	TRBD1	14	NA	TRBV19	TRBJ1-5
CASRPRQFSGNTIYF	TGTGCCAGCAGACCAAGACAGTTCTCTGGAAACACCATATATTTT	NA	15	NA	TRBV2	TRBJ1-3
CASSEQFNYGYTF	TGTGCCAGCAGTGAACAATTTAACTATGGCTACACCTTC	NA	13	NA	TRBV2	TRBJ1-2
CASSDWRGATYEQYF	TGTGCCAGCAGTGATTGGCGGGGGGCCACCTACGAGCAGTACTTC	TRBD2	15	NA	TRBV6-1	TRBJ2-7
CSVELQGTEQYF	TGCAGCGTTGAATTACAGGGTACCGAGCAGTACTTC	NA	12	NA	TRBV29-1	TRBJ2-7
CASRRGDRGYTEAFF	TGTGCCAGCAGGAGGGGGGACAGGGGTTACACTGAAGCTTTCTTT	TRBD1	15	NA	TRBV2	TRBJ1-1
CRGSGVGGYTF	TGCAGGGGCTCGGGGGTAGGGGGCTACACCTTC	NA	11	NA	TRBV20-1	TRBJ1-2
CASSQAWATGELFF	TGCGCCAGCAGCCAAGCGTGGGCGACCGGGGAGCTGTTTTTT	NA	14	NA	TRBV4-3	TRBJ2-2
CASSRDHTDTQYF	TGTGCCAGCAGCCGGGATCACACAGATACGCAGTATTTT	NA	13	NA	TRBV7-2	TRBJ2-3
CAISEFSGGDGYTF	TGTGCCATCAGTGAGTTTTCAGGGGGAGATGGCTACACCTTC	TRBD1	14	NA	TRBV10-3	TRBJ1-2
CASRLAPDTQYF	TGTGCCAGCAGACTAGCCCCAGATACGCAGTATTTT	TRBD2	12	NA	TRBV18	TRBJ2-3
CASSLAGQASYEQYF	TGTGCCAGCAGCTTAGCGGGACAGGCCTCCTACGAGCAGTACTTC	TRBD1	15	once	TRBV7-2	TRBJ2-7
CASSYSPGVDEQYF	TGTGCCAGCAGTTACTCCCCAGGGGTTGACGAGCAGTACTTC	NA	14	NA	TRBV6-6	TRBJ2-7
CASEAANTGELFF	TGTGCCAGCGAGGCTGCGAACACCGGGGAGCTGTTTTTT	NA	13	once	TRBV7-6	TRBJ2-2
CASSQDAADRSYGYTF	TGTGCCAGCAGCCAAGATGCCGCTGACAGAAGCTATGGCTACACCTTC	NA	16	NA	TRBV4-2	TRBJ1-2
CASSVLDNYGYTF	TGCGCCAGCAGTGTGCTAGATAACTATGGCTACACCTTC	NA	13	NA	TRBV10-2	TRBJ1-2
CASSSGGDQWQPQHF	TGTGCAAGCAGTTCTGGGGGGGATCAATGGCAGCCCCAGCATTTT	NA	15	NA	TRBV27	TRBJ1-5
CACAAGDRYSNQPQHF	TGTGCCTGTGCAGCAGGGGACCGTTATAGCAATCAGCCCCAGCATTTT	NA	16	NA	TRBV30	TRBJ1-5
CASSLVGGADTIYF	TGTGCCAGCAGCTTAGTAGGGGGCGCGGACACCATATATTTT	TRBD1	14	NA	TRBV7-6	TRBJ1-3
CSVDRVVGEQFF	TGCAGCGTTGACAGGGTCGTAGGTGAGCAGTTCTTC	NA	12	NA	TRBV29-1	TRBJ2-1
CASSQQGAKTEAFF	TGTGCCAGCAGTCAGCAGGGGGCTAAGACTGAAGCTTTCTTT	TRBD1	14	few	TRBV6-6	TRBJ1-1
CSVSGTGQETQYF	TGCAGCGTTTCCGGGACAGGGCAAGAGACCCAGTACTTC	TRBD1	13	NA	TRBV29-1	TRBJ2-5
CASSRQGDHSNQPQHF	TGTGCCAGCAGCAGACAGGGGGACCATAGCAATCAGCCCCAGCATTTT	NA	16	NA	TRBV21-1	TRBJ1-5
CASSLQGARGNTIYF	TGTGCCAGCAGTCTACAGGGGGCGCGTGGAAACACCATATATTTT	TRBD1	15	NA	TRBV6-1	TRBJ1-3
CASSLMPSGGPDTQYF	TGTGCCAGCAGCTTAATGCCTAGCGGGGGTCCAGATACGCAGTATTTT	TRBD2	16	NA	TRBV7-9	TRBJ2-3